This TCR beta chain was identified in a study of cytotoxic CD8 clonotypes in ibrutinib-treated CLL. In the study overall: Researchers reported about a dozen relapsed/refractory and 15 treatment-naive patients, 17 of them IGHV unmutated. Overall, about 25 responses were partial and 2 complete; following median 68 months, approximately 15 patients stayed remitted and roughly twelve progressed. Samples showed on average approximately 270,000 productive templates and about 94,000 productive rearrangements. Study-level findings and limits: Upon ibrutinib response clonality rose, and upon progression it fell back toward baseline.

This CDR3 is built from 16 residues. Sequencing used immunoSEQ multiplex PCR; TCRdb keeps in-frame clones, though not all of them. Of over 150,000 clones listed, 70% to 85% were seen once; the top ten hold about 2.1%. Concerning this clone: Its specificity is unknown.

J is TRBJ2-1 and V is TRBV21-1; TRBD2, as called in the table, went unchecked against the DNA. TRBV21-1 is recorded as a pseudogene. The TCR was taken from a human donor with chronic lymphocytic leukemia. The sequenced sample was PBMCs, obtained after 12 months of ibrutinib treatment. The CDR3 loop is CASAWNFSGSYNEQFF. The CDR3 DNA follows: TGTGCCAGCGCCTGGAACTTTAGCGGCTCCTACAATGAGCAGTTCTTC.